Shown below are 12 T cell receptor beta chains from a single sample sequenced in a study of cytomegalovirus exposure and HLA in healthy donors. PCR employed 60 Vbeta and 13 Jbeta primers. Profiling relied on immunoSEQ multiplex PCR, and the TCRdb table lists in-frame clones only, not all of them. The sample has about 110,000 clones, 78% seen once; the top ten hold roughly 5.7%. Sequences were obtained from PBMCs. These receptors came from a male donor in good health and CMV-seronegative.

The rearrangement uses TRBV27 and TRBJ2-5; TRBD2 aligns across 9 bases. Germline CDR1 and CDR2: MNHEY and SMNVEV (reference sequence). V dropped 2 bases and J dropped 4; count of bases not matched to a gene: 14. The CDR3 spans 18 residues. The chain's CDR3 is CASSLRRLADRGVETQYF. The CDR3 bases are TGTGCCAGCAGTTTACGTCGACTAGCGGACCGAGGCGTAGAGACCCAGTACTTC.

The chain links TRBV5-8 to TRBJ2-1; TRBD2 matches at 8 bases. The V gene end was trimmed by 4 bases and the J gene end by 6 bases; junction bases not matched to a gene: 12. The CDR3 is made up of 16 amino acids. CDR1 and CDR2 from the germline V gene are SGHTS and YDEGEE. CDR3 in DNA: TGTGCCAGCAGCCGGTCAGCGGGAGCGAATGTCAATGAGCAGTTCTTC. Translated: CASSRSAGANVNEQFF.

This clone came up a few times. The CDR3 DNA sequence: TGCGCCAGCAGCGAGGGGACAGGAGCCTACGAGCAGTACTTC. Translating gives CASSEGTGAYEQYF. The J gene is TRBJ2-7, the V gene TRBV5-1; 8 nucleotides align to TRBD1. Germline values: CDR1 SGHRS, CDR2 YFSETQ. The CDR3 is made up of 14 amino acids. J gave up 2 bases and V 4 bases, and 5 bases lay outside the gene matches. Full variable domain (outside the CDR3, taken from reference TRBV5-1 and TRBJ2-7): KAGVTQTPRYLIKTRGQQVTLSCSPISGHRSVSWYQQTPGQGLQFLFEYFSETQRNKGNFPGRFSGRQFSNSRSEMNVSTLELGDSALYLCASSEGTGAYEQYFGPGTRLTVT.

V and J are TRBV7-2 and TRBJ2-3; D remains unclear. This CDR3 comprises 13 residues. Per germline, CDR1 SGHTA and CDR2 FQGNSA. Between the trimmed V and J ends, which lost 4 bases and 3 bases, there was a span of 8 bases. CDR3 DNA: TGTGCCAGCAGCTCTCTAGTGACAGATACGCAGTATTTT. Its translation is CASSSLVTDTQYF.

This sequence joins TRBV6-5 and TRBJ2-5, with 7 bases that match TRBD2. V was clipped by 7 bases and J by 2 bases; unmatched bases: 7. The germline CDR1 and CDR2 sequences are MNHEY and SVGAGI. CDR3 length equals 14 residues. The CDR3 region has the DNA TGTGCCAGCAAACGGGGGGTGCGGCAAGAGACCCAGTACTTC. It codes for CASKRGVRQETQYF.

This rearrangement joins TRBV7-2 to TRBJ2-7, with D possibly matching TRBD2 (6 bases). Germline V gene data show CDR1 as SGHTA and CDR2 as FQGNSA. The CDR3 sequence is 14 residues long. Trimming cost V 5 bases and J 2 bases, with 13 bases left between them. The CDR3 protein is CASSLRDSPYEQYF. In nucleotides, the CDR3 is TGTGCCAGCAGCCTCCGGGACTCACCCTACGAGCAGTACTTC.

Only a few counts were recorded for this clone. The CDR3 coding sequence is TGTGCCAGCAGCTTGGCCCGGTCGAACACTGAAGCTTTCTTT. It encodes CASSLARSNTEAFF. The rearrangement uses TRBV5-4 and TRBJ1-1; D gene unclear. Looked up from germline, CDR1 is SGHNT and CDR2 is YYREEE (reference sequence). V was cut by 0 bases and J by 1 base, with 7 bases left in between. The CDR3 covers 14 residues.

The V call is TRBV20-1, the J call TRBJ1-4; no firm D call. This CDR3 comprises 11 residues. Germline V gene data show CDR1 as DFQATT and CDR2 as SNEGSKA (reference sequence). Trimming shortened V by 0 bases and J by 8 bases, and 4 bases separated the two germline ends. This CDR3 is CSARDGEKLFF. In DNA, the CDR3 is TGCAGTGCTAGAGATGGCGAAAAACTGTTTTTT.

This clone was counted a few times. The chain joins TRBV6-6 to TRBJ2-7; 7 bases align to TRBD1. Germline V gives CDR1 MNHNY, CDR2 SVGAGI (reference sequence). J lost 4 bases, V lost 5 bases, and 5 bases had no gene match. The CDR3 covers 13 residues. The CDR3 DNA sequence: TGTGCCAGCAGTATGGGGACAGCATACGAGCAGTACTTC. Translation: CASSMGTAYEQYF.

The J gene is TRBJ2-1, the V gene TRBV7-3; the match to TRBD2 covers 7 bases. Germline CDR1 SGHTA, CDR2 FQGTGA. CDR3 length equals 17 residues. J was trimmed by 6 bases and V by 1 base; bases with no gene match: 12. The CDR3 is CASSLMGAGVGGNEQFF. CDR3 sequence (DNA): TGTGCCAGCAGCTTAATGGGCGCGGGAGTCGGAGGCAATGAGCAGTTCTTC.

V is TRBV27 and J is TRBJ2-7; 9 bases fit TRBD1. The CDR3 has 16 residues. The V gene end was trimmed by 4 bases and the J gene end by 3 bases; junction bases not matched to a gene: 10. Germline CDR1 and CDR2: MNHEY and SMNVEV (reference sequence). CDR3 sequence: CASSYSPGQGIYEQYF. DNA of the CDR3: TGTGCCAGCAGTTATAGCCCGGGACAGGGCATCTACGAGCAGTACTTC.

The chain's CDR3 is CASRQDTDTQYF. CDR3 nucleotide sequence: TGTGCCAGCAGGCAGGACACAGATACGCAGTATTTT. This rearrangement joins TRBV2 to TRBJ2-3, with no clear D. Germline V gene sequence: CDR1 SNHLY, CDR2 FYNNEI. The CDR3 totals 12 residues. Trimming pared 6 bases from V and 2 bases from J, leaving 6 bases between.